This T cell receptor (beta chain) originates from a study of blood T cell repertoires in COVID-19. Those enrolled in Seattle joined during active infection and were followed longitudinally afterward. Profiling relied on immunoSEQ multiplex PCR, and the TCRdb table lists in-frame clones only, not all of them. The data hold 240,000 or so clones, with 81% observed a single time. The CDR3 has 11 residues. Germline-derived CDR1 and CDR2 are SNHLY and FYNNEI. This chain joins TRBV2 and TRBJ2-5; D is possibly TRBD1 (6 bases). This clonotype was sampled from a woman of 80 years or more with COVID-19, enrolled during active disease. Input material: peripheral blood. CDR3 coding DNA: TGTGCTTGCAAGGGGGATGAGACCCAGTACTTC. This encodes CACKGDETQYF.